This T cell receptor (beta chain) was sequenced in a study of cytomegalovirus exposure and HLA in healthy donors. Study-wide results and limits: That first-cohort TCR clusters tended to co-occur in the 95 to 150 validation repertoires was found in a later analysis. CMV antigen specificity was confirmed in vitro for three CMV-associated chains.

The repertoire was sequenced with immunoSEQ multiplex PCR; TCRdb's copy has only in-frame clones and lacks some. The table lists about 160,000 clones, about 85% of them singletons. The germline V gene has CDR1 MNHEY and CDR2 SVGAGI. Trimming took 7 bases from V and 14 from J, leaving 12 bases between them. CDR3 length: 11 amino acids. Points on this clone: Its antigen remains unknown.

The genes are TRBV6-5 and TRBJ1-6; D may be TRBD1 (5 bases). The sequencing input was PBMCs. The sequence came from a young man in good health and CMV-seropositive. CDR3 sequence reads: CASNRDSSLHF. The CDR3 DNA reads as TGTGCCAGCAACAGAGACAGTTCCCTCCACTTT.